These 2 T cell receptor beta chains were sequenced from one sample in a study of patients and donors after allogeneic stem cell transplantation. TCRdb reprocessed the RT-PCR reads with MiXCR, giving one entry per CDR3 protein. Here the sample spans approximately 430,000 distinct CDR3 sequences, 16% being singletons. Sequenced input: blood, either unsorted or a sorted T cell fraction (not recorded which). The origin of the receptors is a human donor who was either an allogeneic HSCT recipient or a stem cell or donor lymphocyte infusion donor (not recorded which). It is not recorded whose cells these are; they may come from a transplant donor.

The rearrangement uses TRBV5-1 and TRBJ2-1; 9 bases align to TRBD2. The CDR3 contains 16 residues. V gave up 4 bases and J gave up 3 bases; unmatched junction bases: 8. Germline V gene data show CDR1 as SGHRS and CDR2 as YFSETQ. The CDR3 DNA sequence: TGCGCCAGCAGCCGCTCCTTAGCGGGGGTCTACAATGAGCAGTTCTTC. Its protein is CASSRSLAGVYNEQFF.

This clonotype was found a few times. CDR3 sequence: CASSPLTGEGFEAFF. DNA for the CDR3: TGCGCCAGCAGCCCACTAACAGGGGAGGGCTTTGAAGCTTTCTTT. The chain carries TRBV5-1 and TRBJ1-1; 7 bases match TRBD1. The trim removed 4 bases at V and 7 bases at J, leaving 13 bases unmatched. Germline V gene lookup returns CDR1 SGHRS and CDR2 YFSETQ. The CDR3 runs 15 residues.